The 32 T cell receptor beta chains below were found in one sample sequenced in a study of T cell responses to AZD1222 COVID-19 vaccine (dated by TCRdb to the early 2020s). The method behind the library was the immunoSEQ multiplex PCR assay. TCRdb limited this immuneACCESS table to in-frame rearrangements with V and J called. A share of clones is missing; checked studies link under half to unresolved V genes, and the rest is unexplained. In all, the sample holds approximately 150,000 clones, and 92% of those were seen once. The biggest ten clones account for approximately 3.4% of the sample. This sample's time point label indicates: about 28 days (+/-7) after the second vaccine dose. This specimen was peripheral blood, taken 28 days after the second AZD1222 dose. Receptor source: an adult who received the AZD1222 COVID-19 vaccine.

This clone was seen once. CDR3 in amino acids: CASSDGRLAGGWNEQYF. Written as DNA, the CDR3 is TGTGCCAGCAGTGACGGGAGACTAGCGGGAGGATGGAACGAGCAGTACTTC. The J gene is TRBJ2-7, the V gene TRBV6-4; 13 nucleotides agree with TRBD2. Trimming cost V 2 bases and J 5 bases; bases outside gene matches: 9. CDR3 length: 17 residues. Germline assignment: CDR1 MRHNA and CDR2 SNTAGT.

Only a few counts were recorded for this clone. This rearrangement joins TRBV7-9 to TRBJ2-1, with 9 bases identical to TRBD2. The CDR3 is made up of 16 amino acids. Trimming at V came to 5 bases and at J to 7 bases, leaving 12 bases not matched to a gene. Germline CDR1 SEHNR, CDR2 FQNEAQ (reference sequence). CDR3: CASSGWRGRAMNEQFF. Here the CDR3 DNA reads TGTGCCAGCAGCGGCTGGCGCGGGAGGGCCATGAATGAGCAGTTCTTC.

The CDR3 DNA is TGCGCCAGCAGAGGACTAGCGGGAGGACGAGATACGCAGTATTTT. Translated: CASRGLAGGRDTQYF. The chain links TRBV10-2 to TRBJ2-3; 14 bases map to TRBD2. CDR1 is WSHSY, CDR2 SAAADI, per germline. The CDR3 consists of 15 residues. Trimming cost V 6 bases and J 5 bases; bases outside gene matches: 4.

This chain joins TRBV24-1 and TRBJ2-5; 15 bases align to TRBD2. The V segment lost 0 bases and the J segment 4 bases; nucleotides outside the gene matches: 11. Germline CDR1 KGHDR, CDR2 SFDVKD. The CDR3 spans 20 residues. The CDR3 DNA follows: TGTGCCACCAGTGATTTGGAAGGGACTAGCGGGAGGTCGGTGAGAGAGACCCAGTACTTC. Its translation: CATSDLEGTSGRSVRETQYF.

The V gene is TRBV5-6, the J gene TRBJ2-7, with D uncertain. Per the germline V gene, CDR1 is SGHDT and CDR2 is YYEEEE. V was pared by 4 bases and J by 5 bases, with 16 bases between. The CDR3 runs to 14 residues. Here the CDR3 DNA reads TGTGCCAGCAGCGAGAAAGTTTCAGGTCACGAGCAGTACTTC. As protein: CASSEKVSGHEQYF.

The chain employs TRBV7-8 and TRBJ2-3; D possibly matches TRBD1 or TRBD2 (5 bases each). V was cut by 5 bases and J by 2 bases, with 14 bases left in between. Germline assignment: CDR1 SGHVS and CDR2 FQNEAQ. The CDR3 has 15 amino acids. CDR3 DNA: TGTGCCAGCAGCGGGGACCCGCCCCCCACAGATACGCAGTATTTT. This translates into CASSGDPPPTDTQYF. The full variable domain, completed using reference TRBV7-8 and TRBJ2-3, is GAGVSQSPRYKVAKRGQDVALRCDPISGHVSLFWYQQALGQGPEFLTYFQNEAQLDKSGLPSDRFFAERPEGSVSTLKIQRTQQEDSAVYLCASSGDPPPTDTQYFGPGTRLTVL.

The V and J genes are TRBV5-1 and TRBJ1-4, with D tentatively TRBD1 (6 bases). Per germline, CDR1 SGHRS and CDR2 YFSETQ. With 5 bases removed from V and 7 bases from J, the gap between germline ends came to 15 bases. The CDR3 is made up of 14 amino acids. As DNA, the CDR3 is TGCGCCAGCAGAGGGGGGACGGGGAGTGAAAAACTGTTTTTT. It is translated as CASRGGTGSEKLFF.

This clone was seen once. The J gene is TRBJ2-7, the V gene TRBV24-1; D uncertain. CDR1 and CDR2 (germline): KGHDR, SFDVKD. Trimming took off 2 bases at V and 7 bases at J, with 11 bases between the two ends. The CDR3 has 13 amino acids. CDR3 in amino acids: CATSDWKGREQYF. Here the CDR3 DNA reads TGTGCCACCAGTGATTGGAAGGGTCGGGAGCAGTACTTC.

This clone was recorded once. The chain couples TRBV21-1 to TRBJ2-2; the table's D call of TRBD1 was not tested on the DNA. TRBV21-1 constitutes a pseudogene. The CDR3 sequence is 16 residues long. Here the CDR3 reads CASSKEQGRNTGELFF. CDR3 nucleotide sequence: TGTGCCAGCAGCAAAGAACAGGGGAGGAACACCGGGGAGCTGTTTTTT.

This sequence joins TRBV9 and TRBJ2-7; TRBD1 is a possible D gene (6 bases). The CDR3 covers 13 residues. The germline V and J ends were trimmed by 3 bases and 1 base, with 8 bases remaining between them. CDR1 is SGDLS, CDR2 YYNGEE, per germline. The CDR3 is CASSGQGSYEQYF. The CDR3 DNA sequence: TGTGCCAGCAGCGGGCAGGGGTCCTACGAGCAGTACTTC.

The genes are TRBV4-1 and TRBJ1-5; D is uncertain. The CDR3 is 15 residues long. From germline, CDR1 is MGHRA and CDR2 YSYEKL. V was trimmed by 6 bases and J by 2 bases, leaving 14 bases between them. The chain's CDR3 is CASSQTGVGNQPQHF. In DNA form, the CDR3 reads TGCGCCAGCAGTCAGACCGGGGTTGGCAATCAGCCCCAGCATTTT.

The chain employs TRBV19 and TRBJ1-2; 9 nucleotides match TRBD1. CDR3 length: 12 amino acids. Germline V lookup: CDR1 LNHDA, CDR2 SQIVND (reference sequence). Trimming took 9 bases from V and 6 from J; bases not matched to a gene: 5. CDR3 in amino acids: CASTGQGDGYTF. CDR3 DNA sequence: TGTGCCAGCACGGGACAGGGCGATGGCTACACCTTC.

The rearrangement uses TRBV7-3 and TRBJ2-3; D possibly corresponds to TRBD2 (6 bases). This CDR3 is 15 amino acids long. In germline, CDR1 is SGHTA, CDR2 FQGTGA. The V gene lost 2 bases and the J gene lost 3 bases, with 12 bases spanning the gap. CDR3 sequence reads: CASSLLEAGTDTQYF. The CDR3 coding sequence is TGTGCCAGCAGCTTACTTGAGGCGGGAACAGATACGCAGTATTTT. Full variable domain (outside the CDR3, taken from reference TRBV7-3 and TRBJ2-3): GAGVSQTPSNKVTEKGKYVELRCDPISGHTALYWYRQSLGQGPEFLIYFQGTGAADDSGLPNDRFFAVRPEGSVSTLKIQRTERGDSAVYLCASSLLEAGTDTQYFGPGTRLTVL.

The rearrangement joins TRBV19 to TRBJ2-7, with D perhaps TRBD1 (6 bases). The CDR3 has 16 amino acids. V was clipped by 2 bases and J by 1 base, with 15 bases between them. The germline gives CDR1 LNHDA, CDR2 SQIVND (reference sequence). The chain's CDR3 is CASSILLRTDSYEQYF. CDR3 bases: TGTGCCAGTAGTATATTGCTAAGGACAGATTCCTACGAGCAGTACTTC.

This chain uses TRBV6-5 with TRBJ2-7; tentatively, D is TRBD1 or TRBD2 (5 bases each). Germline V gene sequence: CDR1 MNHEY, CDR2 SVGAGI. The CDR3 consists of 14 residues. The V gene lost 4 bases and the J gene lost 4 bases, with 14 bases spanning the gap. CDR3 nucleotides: TGTGCCAGCAGTTCGCTTACGGGGCTATACGAGCAGTACTTC. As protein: CASSSLTGLYEQYF.

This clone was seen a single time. CDR3 in DNA: TGCAGCGCCAGACCGAGGATGAACACTGAAGCTTTCTTT. As protein: CSARPRMNTEAFF. This rearrangement joins TRBV29-1 to TRBJ1-1; D unresolved. Trimming shortened V by 7 bases and J by 0 bases, and 12 bases separated the two germline ends. Per germline, CDR1 SQVTM and CDR2 ANQGSEA. The CDR3 consists of 13 residues.

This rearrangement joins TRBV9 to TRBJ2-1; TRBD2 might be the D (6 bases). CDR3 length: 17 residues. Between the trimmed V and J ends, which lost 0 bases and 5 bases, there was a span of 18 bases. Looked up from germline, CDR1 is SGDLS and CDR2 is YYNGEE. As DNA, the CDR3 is TGTGCCAGCAGCGTAGGAGGGACCGGGAGTCTCGACAATGAGCAGTTCTTC. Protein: CASSVGGTGSLDNEQFF.

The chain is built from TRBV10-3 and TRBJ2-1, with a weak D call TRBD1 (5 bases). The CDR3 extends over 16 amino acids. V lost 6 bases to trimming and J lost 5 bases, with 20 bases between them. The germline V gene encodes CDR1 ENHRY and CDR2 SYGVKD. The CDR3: CAIRGHQGGPNNEQFF. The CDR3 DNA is TGTGCCATCAGGGGCCATCAGGGTGGGCCTAACAATGAGCAGTTCTTC.

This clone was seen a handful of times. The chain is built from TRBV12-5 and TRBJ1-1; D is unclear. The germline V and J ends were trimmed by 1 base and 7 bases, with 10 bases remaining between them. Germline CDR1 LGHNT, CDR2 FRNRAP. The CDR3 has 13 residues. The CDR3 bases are TGTGCTAGTGGTTTGGCCCGGGTCGGTGAAGCTTTCTTT. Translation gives CASGLARVGEAFF.

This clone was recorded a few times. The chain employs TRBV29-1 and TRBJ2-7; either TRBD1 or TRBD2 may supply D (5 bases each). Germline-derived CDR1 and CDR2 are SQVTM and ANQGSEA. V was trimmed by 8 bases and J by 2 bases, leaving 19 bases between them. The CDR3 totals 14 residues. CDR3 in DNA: TGCAGCTGTACGACGGGACCGATGACCTACGAGCAGTACTTC. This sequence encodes CSCTTGPMTYEQYF.

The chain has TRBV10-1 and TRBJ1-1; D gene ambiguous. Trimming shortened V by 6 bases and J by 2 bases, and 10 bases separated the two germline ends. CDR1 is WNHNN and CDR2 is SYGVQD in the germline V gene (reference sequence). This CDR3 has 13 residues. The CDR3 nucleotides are TGCGCCAGCAGGAAGACTGGTAACACTGAAGCTTTCTTT. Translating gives CASRKTGNTEAFF.

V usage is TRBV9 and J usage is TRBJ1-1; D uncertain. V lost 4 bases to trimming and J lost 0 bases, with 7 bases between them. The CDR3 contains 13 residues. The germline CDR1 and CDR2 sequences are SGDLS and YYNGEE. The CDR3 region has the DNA TGTGCCAGCAGCACGCATGTGAACACTGAAGCTTTCTTT. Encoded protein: CASSTHVNTEAFF.

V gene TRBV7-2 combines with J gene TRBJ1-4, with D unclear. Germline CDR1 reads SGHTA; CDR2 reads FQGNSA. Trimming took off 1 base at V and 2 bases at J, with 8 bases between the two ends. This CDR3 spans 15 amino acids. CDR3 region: CASSLVTRTNEKLFF. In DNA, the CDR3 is TGTGCCAGCAGCTTAGTAACCCGGACTAATGAAAAACTGTTTTTT.

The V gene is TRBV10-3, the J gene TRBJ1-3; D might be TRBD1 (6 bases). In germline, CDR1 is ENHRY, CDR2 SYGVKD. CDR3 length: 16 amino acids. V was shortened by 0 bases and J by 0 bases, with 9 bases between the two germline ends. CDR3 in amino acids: CAISESTDSSGNTIYF. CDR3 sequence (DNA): TGTGCCATCAGTGAGTCGACGGACAGCTCTGGAAACACCATATATTTT.

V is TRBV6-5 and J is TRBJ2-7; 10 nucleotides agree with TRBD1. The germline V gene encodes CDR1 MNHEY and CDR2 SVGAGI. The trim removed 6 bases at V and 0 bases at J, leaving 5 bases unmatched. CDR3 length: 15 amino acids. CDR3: CASRGQGQYSYEQYF. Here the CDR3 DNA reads TGTGCCAGCAGGGGACAGGGGCAATACTCCTACGAGCAGTACTTC.

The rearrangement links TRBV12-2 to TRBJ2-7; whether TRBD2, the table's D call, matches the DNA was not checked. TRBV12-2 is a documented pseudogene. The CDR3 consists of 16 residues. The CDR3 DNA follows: TGTGCAAGTCGCTTAGTGGGGGGGGCGACGGTCTACGAGCAGTACTTC. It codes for CASRLVGGATVYEQYF.

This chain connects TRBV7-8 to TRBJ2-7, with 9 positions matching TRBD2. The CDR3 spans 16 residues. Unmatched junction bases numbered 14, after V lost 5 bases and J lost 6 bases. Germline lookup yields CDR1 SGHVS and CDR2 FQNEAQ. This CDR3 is CASSPGAGGGGREQYF. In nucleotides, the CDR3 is TGTGCCAGCAGCCCTGGGGCGGGAGGGGGCGGCCGCGAGCAGTACTTC.

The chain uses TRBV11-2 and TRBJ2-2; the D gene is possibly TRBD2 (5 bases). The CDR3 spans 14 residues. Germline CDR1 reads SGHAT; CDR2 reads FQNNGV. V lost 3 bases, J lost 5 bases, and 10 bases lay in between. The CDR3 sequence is CASSFIGRTGELFF. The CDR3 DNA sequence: TGTGCCAGCAGCTTTATAGGGAGAACCGGGGAGCTGTTTTTT.

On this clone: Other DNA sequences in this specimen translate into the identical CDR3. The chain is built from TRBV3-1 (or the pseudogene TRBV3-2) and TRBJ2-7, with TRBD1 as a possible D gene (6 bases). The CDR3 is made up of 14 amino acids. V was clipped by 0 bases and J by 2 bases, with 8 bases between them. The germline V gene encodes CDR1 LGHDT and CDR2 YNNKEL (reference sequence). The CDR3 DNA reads TGTGCCAGCAGCCAAGAAGACAGGACCTACGAGCAGTACTTC. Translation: CASSQEDRTYEQYF.

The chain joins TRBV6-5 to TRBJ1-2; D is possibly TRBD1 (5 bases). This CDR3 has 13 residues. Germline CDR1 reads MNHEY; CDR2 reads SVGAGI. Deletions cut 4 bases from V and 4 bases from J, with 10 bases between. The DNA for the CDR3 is TGTGCCAGCAGTTGGGGGGTTGGCTATGGCTACACCTTC. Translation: CASSWGVGYGYTF.

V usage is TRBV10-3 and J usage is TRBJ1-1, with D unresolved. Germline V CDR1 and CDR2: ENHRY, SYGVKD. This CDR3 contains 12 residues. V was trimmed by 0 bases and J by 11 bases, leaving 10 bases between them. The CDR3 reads CAISESLEGAFF. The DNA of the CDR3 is TGTGCCATCAGTGAGTCATTAGAAGGGGCTTTCTTT.

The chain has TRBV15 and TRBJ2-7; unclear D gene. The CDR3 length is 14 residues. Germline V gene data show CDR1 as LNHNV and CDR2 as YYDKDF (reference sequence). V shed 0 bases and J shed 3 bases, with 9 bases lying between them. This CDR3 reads CATSRDLTDYEQYF. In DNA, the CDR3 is TGTGCCACCAGCAGAGATCTCACAGACTACGAGCAGTACTTC.